This T cell receptor (beta chain) is from a study of T-cell memory formation after mild COVID-19. Study-wide points: The authors did not confirm SARS-CoV-2 specificity of second-wave clones peaking day 37. That cross-reactive memory joined was suggested by some responding clones appearing in pre-infection memory.

On this clonotype itself: Its antigen is not known.

5'RACE with constant-segment primers built TCRalpha and TCRbeta cDNA libraries with UMIs. TCRdb used MiXCR to reprocess the 5' RACE reads, holding one entry per CDR3 protein. The data hold 150,000 to 200,000 distinct CDR3 sequences, with roughly 15% observed a single time. Sequenced sample: PBMCs or a T cell subset sorted from them (not recorded which). This receptor was taken from an adult woman who had mild COVID-19 (a few samples of this study predate the infection). Cell type and time point are not known.

CDR3 sequence (DNA): TGCGCCAGCGGACGGGGGGCCGCGGGCACCGGGGAGCTGTTTTTT. It codes for CASGRGAAGTGELFF. J is TRBJ2-2 and V is TRBV5-1; maybe TRBD2 (7 bases). The CDR3 length is 15 residues. The V gene lost 7 bases and the J gene lost 4 bases, with 17 bases spanning the gap. Germline lookup yields CDR1 SGHRS and CDR2 YFSETQ. Complete variable domain (other parts from reference TRBV5-1 and TRBJ2-2): KAGVTQTPRYLIKTRGQQVTLSCSPISGHRSVSWYQQTPGQGLQFLFEYFSETQRNKGNFPGRFSGRQFSNSRSEMNVSTLELGDSALYLCASGRGAAGTGELFFGEGSRLTVL.